This T cell receptor (beta chain) was sequenced in a study of blood T cell repertoires in COVID-19. Authors' analysis steps: Estimated nucleated cell counts came from reference gene primer amplification. The protocol was immunoSEQ multiplex PCR, while the TCRdb copy is restricted to in-frame clones and leaves out a portion. V and J calls and clone size are copied from that table; D and trimming were computed from the DNA. The sample shows 200,000 to 300,000 clones, around nine tenths of them seen only once. J gave up 1 base and V 10 bases, and 6 bases lay outside the gene matches. CDR3 length equals 14 residues. Germline V gives CDR1 LNHDA, CDR2 SQIVND (reference sequence).

The sequence was obtained from a woman between 18 and 30 years old who had recovered from COVID-19. The sample comprised PBMCs or T cells enriched from blood (not recorded which). The V and J genes are TRBV19 and TRBJ1-5, with TRBD1 identical over 8 bases. This CDR3 is CATADRGSNQPQHF. The CDR3 DNA is TGTGCCACCGCCGACAGGGGAAGCAATCAGCCCCAGCATTTT.